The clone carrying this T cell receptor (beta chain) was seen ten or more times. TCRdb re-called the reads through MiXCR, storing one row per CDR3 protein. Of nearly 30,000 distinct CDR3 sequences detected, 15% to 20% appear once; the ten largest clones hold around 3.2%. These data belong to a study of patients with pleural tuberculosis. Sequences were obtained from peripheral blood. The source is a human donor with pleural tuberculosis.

CDR3 amino acids: CASSLDRGTQYF. The CDR3 DNA follows: TGTGCCAGCAGCTTAGACCGTGGGACGCAGTATTTT. This chain connects TRBV11-2 to TRBJ2-3; D unresolved. The CDR3 sequence is 12 residues long. Between the trimmed V and J ends, which lost 0 bases and 9 bases, there was a span of 7 bases. Germline CDR1 reads SGHAT; CDR2 reads FQNNGV.